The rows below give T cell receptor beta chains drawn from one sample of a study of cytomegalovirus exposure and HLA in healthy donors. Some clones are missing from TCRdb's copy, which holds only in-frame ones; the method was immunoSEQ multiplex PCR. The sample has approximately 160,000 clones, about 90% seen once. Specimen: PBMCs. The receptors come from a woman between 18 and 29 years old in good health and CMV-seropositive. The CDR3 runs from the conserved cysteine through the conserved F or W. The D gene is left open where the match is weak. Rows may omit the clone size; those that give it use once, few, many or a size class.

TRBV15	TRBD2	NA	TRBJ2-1	TGTGCCACCAGCAGAATGGGGGGGGACCACAATGAGCAGTTCTTC	CATSRMGGDHNEQFF
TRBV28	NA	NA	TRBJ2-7	TGTGCCAGCAGTTTGGCCCCACAGTACTCCTACGAGCAGTACTTC	CASSLAPQYSYEQYF
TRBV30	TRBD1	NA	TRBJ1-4	TGTGCCTGGAGTCCCACAGGGGGCGCCGAAGAAAAACTGTTTTTT	CAWSPTGGAEEKLFF
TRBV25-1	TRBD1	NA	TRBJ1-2	TGTGCCAGCAGTGAAGCAGGGGGCTATGGCTACACCTTC	CASSEAGGYGYTF
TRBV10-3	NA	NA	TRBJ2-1	TGTGCCATCAGTGAGTCCCCGGGAATCAATGAGCAGTTCTTC	CAISESPGINEQFF
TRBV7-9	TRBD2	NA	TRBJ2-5	TGTGCCAGCAGCTTGGCGGGGGGGCGCGGAGAGACCCAGTACTTC	CASSLAGGRGETQYF
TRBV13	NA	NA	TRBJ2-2	TGTGCCAGCAGCTTAGGACAGGCCACCGGGGAGCTGTTTTTT	CASSLGQATGELFF
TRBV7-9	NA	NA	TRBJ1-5	TGTGCCAGCAGCATTGCAGGGTTAGGTCAGCCCCAGCATTTT	CASSIAGLGQPQHF
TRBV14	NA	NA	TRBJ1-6	TGTGCCAGCAGCCAAGAACAGGGCCATAATAATTCACCCCTCCACTTT	CASSQEQGHNNSPLHF
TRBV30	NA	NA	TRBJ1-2	TGTGCCTGGAATCCGGAGGCAGACTATGGCTACACCTTC	CAWNPEADYGYTF
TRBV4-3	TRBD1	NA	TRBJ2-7	TGCGCCAGCAGCCAAGATGTCGTTGGACAGGGGGCCGTCTACGAGCAGTACTTC	CASSQDVVGQGAVYEQYF
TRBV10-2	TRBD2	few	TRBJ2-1	TGCGCCAGCAGTGAAGTATCGGGACTAGCGGGGGGCTCAATTGACAATGAGCAGTTCTTC	CASSEVSGLAGGSIDNEQFF
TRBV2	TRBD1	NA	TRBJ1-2	TGTGCCAGCAGTCAGGGACAGCATAACTATGGCTACACCTTC	CASSQGQHNYGYTF
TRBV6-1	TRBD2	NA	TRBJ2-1	TGTGCCAGCAGAATAAGCGGGGGGAGCAATGAGCAGTTCTTC	CASRISGGSNEQFF
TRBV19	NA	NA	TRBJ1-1	TGTGCCAGTAGTATAGCGGCAGGGCGGAACACTGAAGCTTTCTTT	CASSIAAGRNTEAFF
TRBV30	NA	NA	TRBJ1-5	TGTGCCTGGACCAAGTACAGGACGCCCAATCAGCCCCAGCATTTT	CAWTKYRTPNQPQHF
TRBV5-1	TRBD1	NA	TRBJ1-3	TGCGCCAGCAGCTCTGGACAGGGGGCGATCGGAAACACCATATATTTT	CASSSGQGAIGNTIYF
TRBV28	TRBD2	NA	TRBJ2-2	TGTGCCAGCAGCGATCTTGCTAGCGGTTCGAACACCGGGGAGCTGTTTTTT	CASSDLASGSNTGELFF
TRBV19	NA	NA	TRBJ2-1	TGTGCCAGTTCCCGCGAGACGCAGGTTGGTGAGCAGTTCTTC	CASSRETQVGEQFF
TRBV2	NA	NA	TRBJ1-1	TGTGCCAGCAGTGAAGCGCCAAGAGGGTCGGCTGAAGCTTTCTTT	CASSEAPRGSAEAFF
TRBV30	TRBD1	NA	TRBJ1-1	TGTGCCTGGAGGGTCCAGGGGGCGAGTAGAGCTTTCTTT	CAWRVQGASRAFF
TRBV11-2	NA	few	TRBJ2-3	TGTGCCAGCAGACGAGGGGATACGCAGTATTTT	CASRRGDTQYF
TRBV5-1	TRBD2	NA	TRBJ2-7	TGCGCCAGCAGCCGCGCACTAGCGGGGTACGAGCAGTACTTC	CASSRALAGYEQYF
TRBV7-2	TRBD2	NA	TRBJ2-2	TGTGCCAGCAGCTTAATCGGGACTACATACACCGGGGAGCTGTTTTTT	CASSLIGTTYTGELFF
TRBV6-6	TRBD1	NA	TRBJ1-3	TGTGCCAGCACTATACGAGCCCTGACAGGGGGAGACACCATATATTTT	CASTIRALTGGDTIYF
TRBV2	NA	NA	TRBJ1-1	TGTGCCAGCAGTGATTCTGGGGGCCTGAACACTGAAGCTTTCTTT	CASSDSGGLNTEAFF